What follows is one T cell receptor beta chain and its context. This receptor's antigen is unknown. No much larger clone is present one base from it, and per-base qualities are unavailable. Library preparation employed the immunoSEQ multiplex PCR assay. For the multiplex PCR, a mixture combining 60 forward primers for TCR Vbeta segments and 13 reverse primers for TCR Jbeta segments was used. The CDR3 region of rearranged TCR beta genes was amplified from genomic DNA by a multiplex PCR assay. On the Illumina HiSeq System, the amplified TCR beta libraries were sequenced as 87-base-pair reads. On the authors' methods: In a later analysis, tens of millions of unique TCR beta chains were counted across the approximately 640 repertoires, and roughly 11 million of these chains were shared by at least two donors. To remove PCR and sequencing errors, raw reads were error-corrected and collapsed into unique sequences using a nearest-neighbor algorithm that merged closely related sequences. Alignment of CDR3 sequences to IMGT reference sequences was used to assign V, D and J gene segments. For a sequence to be retained, a match of at least six nucleotides was required to both a V gene segment and a J gene segment. A rearrangement was called productive if the CDR3 had no stop codons and remained in frame with V and J, and every other rearrangement was called non-productive. Following IMGT convention, CDR3 was defined as the stretch from the second conserved V-encoded cysteine to the conserved J-encoded phenylalanine. The earlier analysis of about 570 of the donors excluded any sequence lacking an unambiguous match to a single V gene segment. An earlier analysis of fewer than 650 of the donors classified V segments as functional when productive rearrangements were above 56.7% and as segregating when the standard deviation between donors was above 5%. To diagnose cytomegalovirus status from the catalog of TCR beta chain sequences, a statistical classification framework was built. A later analysis assigned V and J genes by comparing TCR nucleotide sequences with IMGT/GENE-DB human TR gene sequences. Using the TCRdist pipeline, a later analysis assigned CDR3 sequences along with most-parsimonious VDJ recombination scenarios. In a later analysis, each TCR beta chain was defined by its CDR3 amino acid sequence together with its V-gene family, and reads lacking a unique V-gene family were excluded. As a way to deal with suspected cross-contamination and a sequencing artifact, a later analysis dropped roughly 620 nucleotide sequences that were highly shared and had low generation probability. A later analysis calculated a clonal expansion index for each public chain from normalized within-repertoire ranks of inferred template counts. Generation probabilities in a later analysis came from a VDJ recombination model fitted to out-of-frame rearrangements, and those results were checked against IGoR. Hypergeometric tests were used in a later analysis to score TCR-TCR, TCR-HLA and TCR-CMV co-occurrence, with a repertoire-size bias correction applied to the TCR pairs. To estimate false discovery rates, a later analysis permuted the HLA or CMV assignments 20 times. In a later analysis, co-occurring TCRs were grouped with DBSCAN, and TCRdist sequence similarity was added when clustering was performed within HLA-allele-positive subsets. For co-occurrence clustering, repertoires with fewer than 30,000 or more than 120,000 public chains were excluded, along with about five repertoires with anomalous nucleotide sharing. In its TCRdb copy, this immuneACCESS table keeps in-frame sequences only and misses some clones. Where compared with another copy, unresolved V genes explain less than half of these, and the others have no known cause. That table gives V, J and clone size, and the DNA gave D and trimming. The sample data list 90,000 or so clones, and roughly 78% of these were observed just once. The ten biggest clones cover approximately 4% of the sample.

This entry belongs to a study of cytomegalovirus exposure and HLA in healthy donors (TCRdb year 2017). Broadly, across the study: An earlier analysis of roughly 610 of the donors reported roughly 300 Gb of sequence data and 117 million unique TCR beta sequences obtained from about 180 million T cells. Roughly 5 DR-DQ haplotypes were treated as single units for association and clustering because of strong linkage in the cohort. The study profiled the T cell repertoires of 500 to 800 subjects by immunosequencing and related them to cytomegalovirus serostatus. An early release covering 550 to 650 HLA-typed donors comprised about 320 gigabases of sequencing data and approximately 80 million unique TCR sequences. To study patterns of TCR occurrence, a later analysis re-analyzed previously published TCR beta repertoires from just over 650 donors and added high-resolution HLA genotyping. A later genetic analysis used genome-wide SNP genotypes for about three fifths of the 666 donors, treating that subset as a discovery cohort. Donor age, sex, ethnicity and CMV serostatus were compiled together with the repertoire data. An earlier analysis of several hundred of the donors applied high-throughput TCR beta sequencing to assess whether each TCR beta V gene segment acted as functional or pseudogenic. Along with the approximately 700-subject first cohort, a separate validation cohort of over 90 different subjects was used. All discovery cohort repertoires had been generated on a single sequencing platform. The later analysis used no new phenotypic data to find candidate immune exposures, relying instead on TCR beta sequences and their occurrence across donors. Typing coverage varied by locus: about 620-630 donors for A, B, C, DRB1 and DQB1; under 550 for DQA1; about 590 for DPA1; roughly 450 for DPB1. Among roughly 370 genotyped donors of the cohort, an average of about 240,000 unique TCR beta nucleotide sequences were sequenced per donor, approximately 20% of them non-productive. The study combined high-throughput TCR immunosequencing, statistical association of individual TCRs with disease status, and machine learning to predict cytomegalovirus infection status. The study aimed to test whether signatures of past pathogen exposure could be identified by cataloging public T cell receptors. Of the 300 to 500 genotyped donors, 75% to 85% were placed in the genetic ancestry cluster associated with self-reported Caucasian donors. HLA typing covered class I and class II loci at four-digit resolution. Study-level results and caveats: According to a later analysis, most CMV-associated TCR beta chains appeared to be HLA-restricted, and the HLA associations seemed to be driven largely by CMV exposure. CMV serostatus was the only immune exposure information available for the cohort. Correlated functional status among segregating V segments might reflect linkage disequilibrium, but an unknown experimental factor could not be ruled out. The study gave a list of over 150 TCR beta chains associated with cytomegalovirus. A few of the identified cytomegalovirus-associated TCR beta chains were confirmed in vitro to be specific for cytomegalovirus antigens. Presence/absence analyses assumed roughly uniform sequencing depth across donors, an assumption that may not hold. In a later analysis, TCR association rates were found to vary across HLA loci, with the most associated TCRs seen for DRB1 alleles and the fewest for HLA-C alleles. A further reported finding was that TCR beta sequences accurately predicted the HLA-A and HLA-B alleles for most subjects in the first cohort. Across donors, most TCR sequences were observed very rarely, whereas some public TCRs were present in many individuals. Because counts were too low, about 15 rarely observed V segments, including chromosome 9 orphons, were left out of the earlier analysis of several hundred of the donors. Compared with the approximately 600-donor mean, donors in an Asian-associated ancestry cluster had fewer N-insertions in productive TCRs, according to a later genetic analysis. Cytomegalovirus status was reported to be diagnosed by the classifier with high specificity and sensitivity in both the original and validation cohorts. In a later analysis, HLA-associated TCR beta chains were found to be more clonally expanded and to have lower generation probabilities than equally common non-associated chains. The sequencing pipeline was judged likely to have produced a cluster of highly shared sequence variants as a technical artifact. When HLA alleles, especially DR and DQ, strongly co-occurred, TCR associations were difficult to assign to individual alleles. An earlier analysis of around 600 of the donors showed that most TCR beta V segments appeared in productive rearrangements either about 87% or about 30% of the time, which broadly matched IMGT annotations. The authors suggested that the approach could potentially be extended to other disease states and immunological phenotypes. Some IMGT-functional V segments, including TRBV6-2 and TRBV6-3, could not be distinguished by the 87-base-pair reads and were therefore excluded. This cohort had only TCR beta chains sequenced, and the lack of alpha or paired-chain data limited which features could be detected. Because HLA typing was unavailable for some donors at each locus, only the typed subset was used in association tests. Several of the top co-occurrence clusters appeared to be linked to parvovirus B19, influenza, CMV and Epstein-Barr virus, according to a later analysis. An association between a missense DCLRE1C variant and V-gene and J-gene trimming of TCR beta chains was found in a later genetic analysis and replicated in an independent cohort. In a later analysis, 16,951 TCR beta sequences were associated with specific HLA alleles at a false discovery rate of 0.05.

The CDR3, cysteine through phenylalanine, is 15 amino acids long. Only CDR3 DNA remains: 45 bases, in frame from the first base. V and J are truncated by 4 bases and 1 base respectively, leaving an intervening sequence of 14 bases. CDR1 and CDR2 were assigned from the germline V gene as SGDLS and YYNGEE. The cohort consisted of hundreds of healthy bone marrow donors. Cohort members were all nominally healthy when sampled, although unrecorded immune exposures were likely present. The donor tested CMV seropositive, placing the donor among the 290 or so seropositive members of the cohort. A peripheral blood sample was collected from each donor, and TCR beta sequencing was performed on peripheral blood mononuclear cells. Genomic DNA was extracted from the blood cell samples with the Qiagen DNeasy Blood Extraction Kit.

Recombination linked TRBV9 to TRBJ1-1; a tentative D call is TRBD1 (6 bases match). Sequences were obtained from PBMCs. The sequence was collected from a male donor in good health and CMV-seropositive. Here is the DNA: TGTGCCAGCAGCCCAGGGACATTTTCGAACACTGAAGCTTTCTTT. Its protein is CASSPGTFSNTEAFF.